This T cell receptor (beta chain) was sequenced for a study of T cells in Graves' hyperthyroidism and ophthalmopathy. It was RNA transcripts that yielded the amplified TCR beta CDR3 regions. In the first-round RT-PCR of the TCR CDR3, the HTBI primer set was used. TCRdb passed the multiplex PCR reads through MiXCR, listing each CDR3 protein once. The sample records around 620,000 distinct CDR3 sequences, 15% to 20% being singletons. Germline assignment: CDR1 SGHTS and CDR2 YDEGEE. This CDR3 region has 16 residues. The V segment lost 4 bases and the J segment 1 base; nucleotides outside the gene matches: 7.

This receptor was obtained from a woman under 40 with Graves' hyperthyroidism. This chain joins TRBV5-8 and TRBJ2-2, with TRBD2 matching over 7 bases. The sample was blood. CDR3 bases: TGTGCCAGCAGCCCCTCAAGCGGGATGAACACCGGGGAGCTGTTTTTT. Amino acids: CASSPSSGMNTGELFF. The whole variable domain, filled in from reference TRBV5-8 and TRBJ2-2, reads EAGVTQSPTHLIKTRGQQATLRCSPISGHTSVYWYQQALGLGLQFLLWYDEGEERNRGNFPPRFSGRQFPNYSSELNVNALELEDSALYLCASSPSSGMNTGELFFGEGSRLTVL.